This TCR beta chain was retrieved from a study of CD8 T cells in ankylosing spondylitis. TCRdb independently ran MiXCR on the 5' RACE reads; one entry per CDR3 protein. The sample yields about 200,000 distinct CDR3 sequences, roughly 12% seen once. In its sample, this clonotype is medium-sized. Deletions cut 2 bases from V and 4 bases from J, with 6 bases between. The CDR3 is made up of 11 amino acids. Germline CDR1 reads DFQATT; CDR2 reads SNEGSKA (reference sequence). The chain employs TRBV20-1 and TRBJ2-7; no definite D call. This receptor was identified in a male donor with ankylosing spondylitis or in good health (not recorded which). Sequencing was performed on blood, either unsorted or a sorted T cell fraction (not recorded which). The CDR3 DNA is TGCAGTGCTAGATTAGATTACGAGCAGTACTTC. Its protein is CSARLDYEQYF.